This T cell receptor beta chain was sequenced in a study of T cells in Graves' hyperthyroidism and ophthalmopathy. Across the whole study: Pretreatment peripheral blood was obtained at initial diagnosis.

Amplified TCR beta CDR3 regions derived from RNA transcripts. The TCR CDR3 was amplified in a first-round RT-PCR using the HTBI primer set. TCRdb independently ran MiXCR on the multiplex PCR reads; one entry per CDR3 protein. In the table there are 270,000 or so distinct CDR3 sequences, about 16% of which are singletons. CDR1 and CDR2 from the germline V gene are MNHGY and SVAAGI. V lost 3 bases to trimming and J lost 4 bases, with 15 bases between them. The CDR3 spans 15 residues. Patients with uncontrolled infections, other autoimmune diseases, pregnancy or lactation were excluded. Each diagnosis drew on symptoms, thyroxine, TRAb, thyroid ultrasound and orbital computed tomography findings. Fresh peripheral blood, more than 9 ml, yielded the PBMCs.

This chain connects TRBV6-9 to TRBJ1-1, with D perhaps TRBD1 (5 bases). This clonotype was sampled from a woman between 45 and 65 years old with Graves' hyperthyroidism that later progressed to Graves' ophthalmopathy. Sequencing used blood. The CDR3 reads CASSYPGGEGTEAFF. The CDR3 DNA reads TGTGCCAGCAGTTACCCCGGAGGGGAGGGCACTGAAGCTTTCTTT.